The T cell receptor (beta chain) described here comes from a study of patients and donors after allogeneic stem cell transplantation. J lost 6 bases, V lost 2 bases, and 9 bases had no gene match. The CDR3 has 16 residues. Germline-derived CDR1 and CDR2 are SQVTM and ANQGSEA. This clonotype was seen a handful of times. TCRdb reanalysed the RT-PCR reads using MiXCR and keeps one entry per CDR3 protein. The sample lists 920,000 or so distinct CDR3 sequences, about a sixth occurring once. The sequence derives from a human donor who was either an allogeneic HSCT recipient or a stem cell or donor lymphocyte infusion donor (not recorded which). It is not recorded whose cells these are; they may come from a transplant donor. The V gene is TRBV29-1, the J gene TRBJ2-1; 11 bases are a match to TRBD2. Input material: blood, either unsorted or a sorted T cell fraction (not recorded which). CDR3 nucleotides: TGCAGCGTTGAAAATAGCGGGAGGGCCGAAGGCAATGAGCAGTTCTTC. It specifies CSVENSGRAEGNEQFF.